Following are 10 T cell receptor beta chains from one sample sequenced in a study of cytomegalovirus exposure and HLA in healthy donors. PCR primers comprised 60 Vbeta and 13 Jbeta primers. Some clones are missing from TCRdb's copy, which holds only in-frame ones; the method was immunoSEQ multiplex PCR. Among fewer than 65,000 clones listed, around 73% were seen once. Sequencing was done on a sample of PBMCs. These TCRs come from a man between 50 and 59 years old in good health and CMV-seronegative.

The V call is TRBV4-1, the J call TRBJ1-3, with TRBD1 matching over 7 bases. There are 15 residues in the CDR3. Germline V lookup: CDR1 MGHRA, CDR2 YSYEKL. V dropped 6 bases and J dropped 0; count of bases not matched to a gene: 5. CDR3 DNA sequence: TGCGCCAGCAGTCGGGACAGAAGCTCTGGAAACACCATATATTTT. Amino acids: CASSRDRSSGNTIYF.

V usage is TRBV27 and J usage is TRBJ1-4; the D gene is possibly TRBD1 (6 bases). The CDR3 runs to 16 residues. V lost 3 bases, J lost 7 bases, and 18 bases lay in between. CDR1 is MNHEY and CDR2 is SMNVEV in the germline V gene (reference sequence). The CDR3 reads CASSFNRVSNGEKLFF. The DNA of the CDR3 is TGTGCCAGCAGTTTCAACAGGGTTTCAAATGGTGAAAAACTGTTTTTT.

This clone was counted a single time. The rearrangement joins TRBV6-6 to TRBJ1-3; 9 bases map to TRBD1. This CDR3 contains 16 residues. Germline V gene sequence: CDR1 MNHNY, CDR2 SVGAGI (reference sequence). The V and J ends lost 6 bases and 4 bases, in that order; junction bases with no gene match: 10. Here the CDR3 reads CASSRPRDRAGNTIYF. The CDR3 nucleotides read TGTGCCAGCAGCCGGCCCCGGGACAGGGCCGGAAACACCATATATTTT.

V is TRBV19 and J is TRBJ1-2; D is uncertain. Germline V gene sequence: CDR1 LNHDA, CDR2 SQIVND (reference sequence). This CDR3 comprises 15 residues. Trimming took off 1 base at V and 2 bases at J, with 11 bases between the two ends. The CDR3 DNA reads TGTGCCAGTAGTATAGCCGCCAGGTTGAACTATGGCTACACCTTC. Its translation: CASSIAARLNYGYTF.

V gene TRBV5-6 combines with J gene TRBJ2-1; 9 bases map to TRBD1. The CDR3 extends over 17 amino acids. V shed 4 bases, J shed 6 bases, and the junction held 14 bases outside the gene matches. The germline gives CDR1 SGHDT, CDR2 YYEEEE. CDR3 nucleotides: TGTGCCAGCAGCGATCTAGACGGGACAGGGTACCTCAATGAGCAGTTCTTC. It encodes CASSDLDGTGYLNEQFF.

This sequence joins TRBV25-1 and TRBJ1-2; a weak D match, TRBD1 (5 bases). The CDR3 spans 13 residues. Germline CDR1 and CDR2: MGHDK and SYGVNS. Trimming stripped 8 bases from V and 7 bases from J, with 17 bases between. CDR3 protein: CASGGTASGGYTF. CDR3 sequence (DNA): TGTGCCAGCGGCGGGACGGCGTCTGGTGGCTACACCTTC.

This clone was counted once. The chain joins TRBV6-7 to TRBJ1-5; D unresolved. TRBV6-7 is sorted into the ORF group, with uncertain function. Between the trimmed V and J ends, which lost 0 bases and 2 bases, there was a span of 11 bases. The CDR3 is made up of 16 amino acids. CDR3 sequence reads: CASSYSGRNGNQPQHF. For the CDR3, the DNA is TGTGCCAGCAGTTACTCGGGCAGGAACGGCAATCAGCCCCAGCATTTT.

The chain joins TRBV5-1 to TRBJ1-6; 9 bases align to TRBD1. J gave up 6 bases and V 7 bases, and 2 bases lay outside the gene matches. Germline V gene lookup returns CDR1 SGHRS and CDR2 YFSETQ. The CDR3 is made up of 13 amino acids. CDR3 DNA sequence: TGCGCCAGCCAGACAGGGGGTAATTCACCCCTCCACTTT. Its translation is CASQTGGNSPLHF.

The chain is built from TRBV11-3 and TRBJ2-3; possible D gene TRBD2, 7 bases. The CDR3 has 16 amino acids. CDR1 is SGHNT and CDR2 is YENEEA in the germline V gene. The V end lost 4 bases, the J end lost 1 base, and 15 bases lay between the germline ends. The DNA for the CDR3 is TGTGCCAGCAGCTCAAGGTGGGAGGGGGGCACAGATACGCAGTATTTT. Its protein is CASSSRWEGGTDTQYF. Using reference TRBV11-3 and TRBJ2-3 for the parts outside the CDR3, the full variable domain is EAGVVQSPRYKIIEKKQPVAFWCNPISGHNTLYWYLQNLGQGPELLIRYENEEAVDDSQLPKDRFSAERLKGVDSTLKIQPAELGDSAVYLCASSSRWEGGTDTQYFGPGTRLTVL.

CDR3 region: CASRPGQTDEQYF. The DNA of the CDR3 is TGTGCCAGTCGCCCGGGACAGACTGACGAGCAGTACTTC. The genes are TRBV19 and TRBJ2-7; 7 bases are shared with TRBD1. Trimming took 8 bases from V and 5 from J; bases not matched to a gene: 9. The V gene's germline CDR1 is LNHDA and CDR2 SQIVND (reference sequence). The CDR3 totals 13 residues.